The 10 T cell receptor beta chains listed next were all sequenced from one sample in a study of cytomegalovirus exposure and HLA in healthy donors. PCR was performed using 60 Vbeta and 13 Jbeta primers. Only in-frame clones appear in the TCRdb table, and some are missing; sequencing was by immunoSEQ multiplex PCR. This table holds tens of thousands of clones. What was sequenced was PBMCs. All receptors derive from a boy younger than 18 in good health and CMV-seronegative.

The chain has TRBV4-1 and TRBJ1-4; 10 bases fit TRBD1. V lost 1 base, J lost 10 bases, and 6 bases stayed unmatched. Germline V gene data show CDR1 as MGHRA and CDR2 as YSYEKL. This CDR3 is built from 15 residues. CDR3: CASSQVGQGRGKLFF. The CDR3 region has the DNA TGCGCCAGCAGCCAAGTGGGACAGGGGAGAGGAAAACTGTTTTTT.

This chain uses TRBV6-5 with TRBJ1-5; D remains ambiguous. CDR1 is MNHEY and CDR2 is SVGAGI in the germline V gene. The CDR3 has 15 residues. V was cut by 2 bases and J by 5 bases, with 13 bases left in between. CDR3 DNA: TGTGCCAGCAGTTACCGGAGAACCCCAGATCAGCCCCAGCATTTT. Translating it yields CASSYRRTPDQPQHF.

The chain has TRBV7-9 and TRBJ1-4; D gene uncertain. The germline V gene has CDR1 SEHNR and CDR2 FQNEAQ (reference sequence). V lost 5 bases and J 4 bases, leaving 20 bases between the germline ends. The CDR3 covers 17 residues. The chain's CDR3 is CASSLLTTGSLNEKLFF. Written as DNA, the CDR3 is TGTGCCAGCAGCCTCCTAACGACGGGTTCCCTTAATGAAAAACTGTTTTTT.

The chain joins TRBV5-1 to TRBJ1-1; 9 positions match TRBD1. Per germline, CDR1 SGHRS and CDR2 YFSETQ. The CDR3 loop spans 15 amino acids. Trimming removed 3 bases from V and 8 bases from J; junction bases left unmatched: 11. CDR3 loop: CASSYTGPGTGEAFF. In nucleotides, the CDR3 is TGCGCCAGCAGCTATACAGGCCCCGGGACAGGGGAAGCTTTCTTT.

The chain joins TRBV6-1 to TRBJ1-2; tentatively, D is TRBD1 (6 bases). The CDR3 spans 15 residues. V was trimmed by 3 bases and J by 2 bases, leaving 13 bases between them. In germline, CDR1 is MNHNS, CDR2 SASEGT. The CDR3 spells CASSDGTPRNYGYTF. The DNA of the CDR3 is TGTGCCAGCAGTGATGGGACACCACGGAACTATGGCTACACCTTC.

V usage is TRBV19 and J usage is TRBJ1-2; perhaps TRBD1 as D (5 bases). The CDR3 length is 16 residues. Trimming pared 1 base from V and 2 bases from J, leaving 14 bases between. Germline values: CDR1 LNHDA, CDR2 SQIVND (reference sequence). Here the CDR3 reads CASSIGSHAGNYGYTF. In DNA, the CDR3 is TGTGCCAGTAGTATAGGCTCTCATGCAGGGAACTATGGCTACACCTTC.

This chain uses TRBV18 with TRBJ2-3; 9 bases fit TRBD1. The V segment lost 3 bases and the J segment 0 bases; nucleotides outside the gene matches: 1. Per the germline V gene, CDR1 is KGHSH and CDR2 is LQKENI. CDR3 length: 15 residues. Here the CDR3 DNA reads TGTGCCAGCTCACCCGGGACAGGGAGCACAGATACGCAGTATTTT. Protein: CASSPGTGSTDTQYF.

The rearrangement uses TRBV7-6 and TRBJ2-5; D possibly corresponds to TRBD2 (6 bases). CDR3 length: 15 amino acids. The germline V and J ends were trimmed by 3 bases and 4 bases, with 15 bases remaining between them. Germline-derived CDR1 and CDR2 are SGHVS and FNYEAQ. This CDR3 reads CASSFGLAEGETQYF. The DNA of the CDR3 is TGTGCCAGCAGCTTCGGTTTAGCGGAGGGAGAGACCCAGTACTTC.

The genes are TRBV30 and TRBJ1-4; the D gene is possibly TRBD1 (6 bases). The germline V gene encodes CDR1 GTSNPN and CDR2 SVGIG (reference sequence). The CDR3 covers 14 residues. Trimming shortened V by 0 bases and J by 8 bases, and 13 bases separated the two germline ends. The CDR3 reads CAWSVPGAREKLFF. The CDR3 DNA is TGTGCCTGGAGTGTACCAGGGGCTCGGGAAAAACTGTTTTTT.

The chain uses TRBV18 and TRBJ1-6; TRBD1 matches 9 bases. V shed 6 bases and J 7 bases; nucleotides not matched to a gene: 7. The CDR3 has 15 amino acids. Per germline, CDR1 KGHSH and CDR2 LQKENI. The CDR3 loop reads CASSQDRGKNSPLHF. In DNA, the CDR3 is TGTGCCAGCTCGCAGGACAGGGGTAAAAATTCACCCCTCCACTTT.